Listed below are T cell receptor beta chains from one sample, sequenced in a study of response to subunit inactivated influenza vaccine. MiXCR, run by TCRdb on the RT-PCR reads, gives a single entry per CDR3 protein. The table lists approximately 700,000 distinct CDR3 sequences, roughly 14% of them singletons. Sequences were derived from PBMCs from blood, sampled approximately 15 days before vaccination. Receptor source: a man aged 45-65 years who received an inactivated influenza vaccine. The CDR3 runs from the conserved cysteine through the conserved F or W. A D gene is named only where the DNA matches it firmly. Only some rows state a clone size, as once, few, many or a class for expanded clones.

j_gene,d_gene,abundance,v_gene,CDR3aa,CDR3nt
TRBJ1-5,.,.,TRBV7-2,CASSLAAGSNQPQHF,TGTGCCAGCAGCTTAGCGGCGGGTTCCAATCAGCCCCAGCATTTT
TRBJ1-3,.,many,TRBV4-2,CASSQDLGDTIYF,TGTGCCAGCAGCCAAGATCTGGGAGACACCATATATTTT
TRBJ2-1,TRBD2,.,TRBV6-2/TRBV6-3,CVSGFGTSGFSSYNEQFF,TGTGTCAGCGGATTTGGGACTAGCGGGTTTAGCTCCTACAATGAGCAGTTCTTC
TRBJ2-3,.,once,TRBV25-1,CASTGGLSTDTQYF,TGTGCCAGTACCGGCGGACTTAGCACAGATACGCAGTATTTT
TRBJ1-6,.,few,TRBV27,CASRRGEGSGSPLHF,TGTGCCAGCAGGCGGGGGGAGGGGAGCGGATCACCCCTCCACTTT
TRBJ1-5,TRBD1,.,TRBV4-2,CASSPRGFDNQPQHF,TGTGCCAGCAGCCCCAGGGGGTTTGACAATCAGCCCCAGCATTTT
TRBJ2-1,.,few,TRBV7-2,CASSLVGHPGYEQFF,TGTGCCAGCAGCTTAGTGGGCCATCCGGGCTATGAGCAGTTCTTC
TRBJ2-1,TRBD1,.,TRBV12-3/TRBV12-4,CASSIGDRINEQFF,TGTGCCAGCAGTATAGGGGACAGGATAAATGAGCAGTTCTTC
TRBJ1-2,.,many,TRBV12-3/TRBV12-4,CASTRVDRFVYGYTF,TGTGCCAGCACCCGAGTGGACCGGTTTGTCTATGGCTACACCTTC
TRBJ1-6,.,few,TRBV29-1,CSVAAARGSPLHF,TGCAGCGTTGCGGCGGCGAGGGGATCACCCCTCCACTTT
TRBJ1-2,.,.,TRBV6-5,CASSFLTDFYGYTF,TGTGCCAGCAGTTTTCTAACAGACTTCTATGGCTACACCTTC
TRBJ2-7,.,.,TRBV12-3/TRBV12-4,CASSFYGAGEQYF,TGTGCCAGCAGTTTCTACGGGGCGGGCGAGCAGTACTTC
TRBJ2-1,.,few,TRBV6-5,CASSYSTKDRPYNEQFF,TGTGCCAGCAGTTACTCGACCAAGGACAGACCCTACAATGAGCAGTTCTTC
TRBJ1-1,.,few,TRBV6-5,CASSYSYGMNTEAFF,TGTGCCAGCAGTTACTCGTACGGGATGAACACTGAAGCTTTCTTT
TRBJ1-5,TRBD1,few,TRBV5-8,CASSLGDRMFEPQHF,TGTGCCAGCAGCTTGGGGGACAGAATGTTTGAGCCCCAGCATTTT
TRBJ2-3,TRBD1,many,TRBV20-1,CSARDRDRVTDTQYF,TGCAGTGCTAGAGATCGGGACAGGGTTACAGATACGCAGTATTTT
TRBJ2-7,.,many,TRBV5-1,CASSLDRELHEQYF,TGCGCCAGCAGCTTGGACAGGGAGTTACACGAGCAGTACTTC